This TCR beta chain is drawn from a study of T-cell reconstitution after alpha-beta-depleted transplantation in children. Unique molecular identifiers tagged the TCRbeta library. TCRdb re-called the PCR reads through MiXCR, storing one row per CDR3 protein. Of roughly 590,000 distinct CDR3 sequences listed, around a sixth are singletons. This clonotype was counted many times. Germline loops: CDR1 SGHTA, CDR2 FQGNSA. This CDR3 is 16 amino acids long. V dropped 7 bases and J dropped 2 bases, with 18 bases sitting between them. The receptor's source is a human donor who donated a stem cell graft to a child with acute myeloid leukemia. Sequenced here: PBMCs from the stem cell graft donor, sampled from the stem cell graft. The V call is TRBV7-2, the J call TRBJ2-1; no firm D call. CDR3 region: CASNPVSNHPYNEQFF. In nucleotides, the CDR3 is TGTGCCAGCAACCCGGTCTCAAACCATCCCTACAATGAGCAGTTCTTC.